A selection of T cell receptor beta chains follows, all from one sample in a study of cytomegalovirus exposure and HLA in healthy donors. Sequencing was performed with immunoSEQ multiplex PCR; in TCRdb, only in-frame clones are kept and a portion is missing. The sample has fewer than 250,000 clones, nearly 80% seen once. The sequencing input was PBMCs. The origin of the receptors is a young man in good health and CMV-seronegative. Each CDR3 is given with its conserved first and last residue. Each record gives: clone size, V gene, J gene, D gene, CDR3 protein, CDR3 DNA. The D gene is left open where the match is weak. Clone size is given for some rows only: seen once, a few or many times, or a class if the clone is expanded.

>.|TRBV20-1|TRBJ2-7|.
CSARAGYEQYF
TGCAGTGCTAGAGCGGGCTACGAGCAGTACTTC
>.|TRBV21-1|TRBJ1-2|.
CASAGGALGNYGYTF
TGTGCCAGCGCTGGGGGGGCGCTGGGCAACTATGGCTACACCTTC
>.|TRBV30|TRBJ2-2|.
CASTGTNTGELFF
TGTGCCTCGACCGGGACAAACACCGGGGAGCTGTTTTTT
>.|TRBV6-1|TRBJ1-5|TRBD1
CASSRTGEGNQPQHF
TGTGCCAGCAGTCGGACAGGGGAAGGCAATCAGCCCCAGCATTTT
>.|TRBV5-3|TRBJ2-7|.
CARNPTPGRIRYEQYF
TGTGCCAGAAATCCGACGCCGGGGAGGATTAGGTACGAGCAGTACTTC
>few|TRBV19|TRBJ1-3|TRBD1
CASSMDRVSGNTIYF
TGTGCCAGTAGTATGGACAGGGTCAGTGGAAACACCATATATTTT
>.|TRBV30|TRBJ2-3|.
CAWSGSKWATDTQYF
TGTGCCTGGAGTGGGTCCAAATGGGCCACAGATACGCAGTATTTT
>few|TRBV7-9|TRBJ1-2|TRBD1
CASSSVGDRQLAYGYTF
TGTGCCAGCAGCTCTGTCGGGGACAGGCAACTGGCATATGGCTACACCTTC
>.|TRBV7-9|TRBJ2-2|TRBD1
CASSSPGQGVVTGELFF
TGTGCCAGCAGCTCTCCGGGACAGGGGGTAGTCACCGGGGAGCTGTTTTTT
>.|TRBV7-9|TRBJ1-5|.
CSSQDSNQPQHF
TGTTCCAGCCAGGATAGCAATCAGCCCCAGCATTTT
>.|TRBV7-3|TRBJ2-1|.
CASSLVTVGSYNEQFF
TGTGCCAGCAGCTTAGTTACGGTTGGCTCCTACAATGAGCAGTTCTTC
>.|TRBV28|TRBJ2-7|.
CASSLSEGAYYEQYF
TGTGCCAGCAGTTTAAGCGAGGGAGCCTACTACGAGCAGTACTTC
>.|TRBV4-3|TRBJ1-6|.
CASSRTTGGYNSPLHF
TGCGCCAGCAGCCGAACTACCGGGGGATATAATTCACCCCTCCACTTT
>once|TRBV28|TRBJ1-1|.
CASRDSAETFF
TGTGCCAGCAGGGACAGCGCGGAAACTTTCTTT
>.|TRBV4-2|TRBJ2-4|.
CASSQDFQGLALLAKNIQYF
TGTGCCAGCAGCCAAGATTTCCAAGGGCTAGCGCTACTAGCCAAAAACATTCAGTACTTC
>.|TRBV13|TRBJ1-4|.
CASSLTGATNEKLFF
TGTGCCAGCAGCCTCACGGGGGCAACTAATGAAAAACTGTTTTTT
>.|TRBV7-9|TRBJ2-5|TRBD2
CASSPGLAGGRYQETQYF
TGTGCCAGCAGCCCCGGACTAGCGGGGGGCCGGTACCAAGAGACCCAGTACTTC
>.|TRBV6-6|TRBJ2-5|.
CASSETGQTQYF
TGTGCCAGCAGTGAGACTGGACAGACCCAGTACTTC
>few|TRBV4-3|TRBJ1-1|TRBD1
CASSQRDRGGRNTEAFF
TGCGCCAGCAGCCAAAGGGACAGGGGGGGAAGGAACACTGAAGCTTTCTTT
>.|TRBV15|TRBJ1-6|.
CATSGGLLRLDSPLHF
TGTGCCACCAGCGGTGGACTCCTTCGTCTAGATTCACCCCTCCACTTT
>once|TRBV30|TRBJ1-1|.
CALLRTVNTEAFF
TGTGCCTTGCTTCGGACTGTGAACACTGAAGCTTTCTTT
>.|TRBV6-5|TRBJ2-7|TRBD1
CATEGQDKPYEQYF
TGTGCCACCGAGGGACAGGATAAACCCTACGAGCAGTACTTC
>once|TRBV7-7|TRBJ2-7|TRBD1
CASSLEQGASYEQYF
TGTGCTAGCAGCTTAGAACAGGGGGCGAGTTACGAGCAGTACTTC
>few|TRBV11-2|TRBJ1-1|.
CASSTGEMNTEAFF
TGTGCCAGCAGCACCGGAGAGATGAACACTGAAGCTTTCTTT
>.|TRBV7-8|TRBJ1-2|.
CASSLGQRNYGYTF
TGTGCCAGCAGCTTAGGACAGAGGAACTATGGCTACACCTTC
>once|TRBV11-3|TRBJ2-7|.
CASSSATGNEQYF
TGTGCCAGCAGCTCGGCCACAGGGAATGAGCAGTACTTC
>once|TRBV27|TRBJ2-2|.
CASSSSGEVARFF
TGTGCCAGCAGTTCCAGCGGTGAGGTCGCAAGGTTTTTT
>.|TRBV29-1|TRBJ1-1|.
CSVGMRGYNTEAFF
TGCAGCGTTGGAATGAGGGGGTATAACACTGAAGCTTTCTTT
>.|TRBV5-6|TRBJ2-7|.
CASSLAGEQYF
TGTGCCAGCAGCTTGGCCGGGGAGCAGTACTTC
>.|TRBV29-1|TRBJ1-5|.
CSVVSAEGQPQHF
TGCAGCGTTGTTTCGGCGGAAGGACAGCCCCAGCATTTT
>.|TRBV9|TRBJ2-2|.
CASSLQGRSTGELFF
TGTGCCAGCAGCCTACAGGGGAGGAGCACCGGGGAGCTGTTTTTT
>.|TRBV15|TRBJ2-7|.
CATSYTQVSREQYF
TGTGCCACCAGCTATACTCAGGTGTCCCGCGAGCAGTACTTC
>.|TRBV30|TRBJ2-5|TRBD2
CAWIGTSDLSTQYF
TGTGCCTGGATTGGGACTAGCGACTTATCCACCCAGTACTTC
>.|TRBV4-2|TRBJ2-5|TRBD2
CASSLRPSGGAETQYF
TGTGCCAGCAGCCTCAGACCTAGCGGGGGGGCGGAGACCCAGTACTTC
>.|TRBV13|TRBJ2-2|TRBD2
CASSYGGSGGYPTGELFF
TGTGCCAGCAGCTACGGTGGGAGCGGGGGCTACCCGACCGGGGAGCTGTTTTTT
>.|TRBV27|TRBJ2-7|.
CASSHGAYEQYF
TGTGCCAGCAGCCACGGGGCCTACGAGCAGTACTTC